The entry below describes one T cell receptor beta chain. These data belong to a study of T-cell reconstitution after alpha-beta-depleted transplantation in children. The CDR3 contains 14 residues. Per the germline V gene, CDR1 is SGDLS and CDR2 is YYNGEE. Deletions cut 1 base from V and 4 bases from J, with 11 bases between. The authors prepared the TCRbeta library with unique molecular identifiers. TCRdb passed the PCR reads through MiXCR, listing each CDR3 protein once. The table records 900,000 or so distinct CDR3 sequences, around 15% of them present only once. The sequenced sample was PBMCs, mostly from graft donor cells, obtained 360 days after TCRalphabeta/CD19-depleted stem cell transplant. The chain joins TRBV9 to TRBJ2-5, with D perhaps TRBD2 (6 bases). This receptor was obtained from a male patient between 5 and 17 years old who had a stem cell transplant for acute lymphoblastic leukemia, so the T cells may come from the graft donor. The CDR3 DNA sequence: TGTGCCAGCAGCGTATTTGTGGGGGGAGAGACCCAGTACTTC. This codes for CASSVFVGGETQYF.